One sample yielded the 18 T cell receptor beta chains listed below, sequenced in a study of blood T cell repertoires in COVID-19 (dated by TCRdb to the early 2020s). Library preparation employed the immunoSEQ multiplex PCR assay. TCRdb stores this immuneACCESS table with in-frame sequences only. Part of the clones is absent; in the studies checked, under half of the shortfall reflects unresolved V genes, and no reason is known for the rest. Present in this sample are some 180,000 clones, about 76% of which were seen just once. The ten largest clonotypes hold approximately 6% of the sample. Sample: peripheral blood. Every receptor here comes from a woman in her thirties or forties with COVID-19, enrolled during active disease.

V usage is TRBV19 and J usage is TRBJ2-1, with D possibly matching TRBD2 (6 bases). CDR1 and CDR2 from the germline V gene are LNHDA and SQIVND (reference sequence). The CDR3 has 14 amino acids. V was clipped by 3 bases and J by 5 bases, with 11 bases between them. CDR3 sequence reads: CASSIGGGDNEQFF. Written as DNA, the CDR3 is TGTGCCAGTAGTATCGGAGGAGGGGACAATGAGCAGTTCTTC.

The V call is TRBV2, the J call TRBJ1-4, with D uncertain. The length of the CDR3 is 14 residues. V lost 3 bases and J lost 3, with 8 bases in between. Germline loops: CDR1 SNHLY, CDR2 FYNNEI. As DNA, the CDR3 is TGTGCCAGCAGTGACCAAGCTTCTAATGAAAAACTGTTTTTT. Encoded protein: CASSDQASNEKLFF.

The chain has TRBV5-1 and TRBJ1-2, with D possibly matching TRBD1 (6 bases). The CDR3 spans 11 residues. CDR1 is SGHRS, CDR2 YFSETQ, per germline. Trimming took off 4 bases at V and 8 bases at J, with 9 bases between the two ends. CDR3 amino acids: CASSLGAGYTF. The CDR3 nucleotides are TGCGCCAGCAGCCTGGGGGCGGGCTACACCTTC.

This clone was seen a handful of times. J is TRBJ1-2 and V is TRBV30; 9 nucleotides line up with TRBD1. The ends lost 3 bases at V and 8 bases at J; junction bases unmatched: 7. The CDR3 loop spans 13 amino acids. Germline-derived CDR1 and CDR2 are GTSNPN and SVGIG (reference sequence). CDR3 loop: CAWRIQGAMGYTF. The CDR3 DNA sequence: TGTGCCTGGAGAATACAGGGGGCGATGGGCTACACCTTC.

The V call is TRBV27, the J call TRBJ2-7; D is possibly TRBD2 (5 bases). The germline V gene has CDR1 MNHEY and CDR2 SMNVEV (reference sequence). The ends were cut back, 5 bases at V and 4 bases at J, with 18 bases in the middle. CDR3 length: 15 amino acids. The DNA of the CDR3 is TGTGCCAGCAGTCCCCCCACGGGAAGTGGGTACGAGCAGTACTTC. This encodes CASSPPTGSGYEQYF.

CDR3 DNA: TGTGCCAGCAGCCTGGTAGGCGGAGGGGCTAGCACAGATACGCAGTATTTT. Its protein product is CASSLVGGGASTDTQYF. This sequence joins TRBV5-5 and TRBJ2-3; weak D call: TRBD2 (6 bases). The CDR3 is 17 amino acids. The germline CDR1 and CDR2 sequences are SGHKS and YYEKEE (reference sequence). V dropped 4 bases and J dropped 0 bases, with 18 bases sitting between them.

The table lists this clone with a few counts. This chain uses TRBV6-2 or TRBV6-3 with TRBJ2-7; TRBD2 matches at 9 bases. With 3 bases clipped from V and 0 bases from J, the junction kept 3 bases outside the gene matches. CDR3 size: 15 residues. Germline CDR1 MNHEY, CDR2 SVGEGT. The CDR3: CASSYLAGSSYEQYF. In nucleotides, the CDR3 is TGTGCCAGCAGTTATCTAGCGGGGAGCTCCTACGAGCAGTACTTC.

V and J are TRBV5-5 and TRBJ2-1; 9 bases are shared with TRBD2. The J segment lost 9 bases and the V segment lost 3 bases, leaving 19 bases of the junction unmatched. The CDR3 has 18 amino acids. Germline values: CDR1 SGHKS, CDR2 YYEKEE (reference sequence). CDR3 loop: CASSSGTSWDPSTVEQFF. DNA for the CDR3: TGTGCCAGCAGCTCCGGGACTAGCTGGGATCCCTCTACGGTTGAGCAGTTCTTC.

This CDR3 reads CASSLVLASGEQFF. The CDR3 DNA reads TGCGCCAGCAGCTTGGTCCTAGCGTCGGGTGAGCAGTTCTTC. The chain links TRBV5-1 to TRBJ2-1, with a possible D match to TRBD2 (6 bases). V was pared by 0 bases and J by 9 bases, with 13 bases between. The length of the CDR3 is 14 residues. Germline values: CDR1 SGHRS, CDR2 YFSETQ.

This clone appeared a few times. This rearrangement joins TRBV4-2 to TRBJ1-1; D is unclear. The CDR3 extends over 13 amino acids. V was shortened by 0 bases and J by 5 bases, with 7 bases between the two germline ends. CDR1 LGHNA and CDR2 YNFKEQ come from the germline V gene. The CDR3 here is CASSQDLRTEAFF. The CDR3 DNA is TGTGCCAGCAGCCAAGATCTCCGGACTGAAGCTTTCTTT.

The table lists this clone with a few counts. The chain is built from TRBV5-1 and TRBJ1-2; 7 positions match TRBD1. The J segment lost 5 bases and the V segment lost 5 bases, leaving 6 bases of the junction unmatched. Germline V gives CDR1 SGHRS, CDR2 YFSETQ. This CDR3 is built from 13 residues. CDR3 amino acids: CASSPGTVYGYTF. The CDR3 region has the DNA TGCGCCAGCAGTCCCGGGACAGTTTATGGCTACACCTTC.

At least ten counts were recorded for this clone. The chain combines TRBV7-9 with TRBJ1-6; maybe TRBD1 (5 bases). This CDR3 region has 14 residues. Germline assignment: CDR1 SEHNR and CDR2 FQNEAQ (reference sequence). Trimming cost V 2 bases and J 8 bases, with 10 bases left between them. The CDR3 spells CASSLQGIYSPLHF. The CDR3 DNA reads as TGTGCCAGCAGCTTACAGGGAATATATTCACCCCTCCACTTT.

This clone has a count of ten or more. The rearrangement joins TRBV2 to TRBJ1-2; unclear D gene. V lost 8 bases and J 3 bases, leaving 13 bases between the germline ends. Germline V lookup: CDR1 SNHLY, CDR2 FYNNEI. This CDR3 has 13 residues. The CDR3 sequence: CASLSRLDYGYTF. In nucleotides, the CDR3 is TGTGCCAGCCTATCTCGCTTGGACTATGGCTACACCTTC.

The rearrangement links TRBV14 to TRBJ2-2; 8 nucleotides align to TRBD1. From germline, CDR1 is SGHDN and CDR2 FVKESK. The CDR3 has 17 residues. After removal of 0 bases from V and 5 bases from J, the junction contained 8 bases not matched to a gene. CDR3 bases: TGTGCCAGCAGCCAAGATCTGTCCGGACAGGGTACCGGGGAGCTGTTTTTT. Its protein is CASSQDLSGQGTGELFF.

This chain uses TRBV29-1 with TRBJ1-2, with TRBD1 matching 9 bases. Germline trimming cut 8 bases from V and 6 bases from J; bases unmatched to any gene: 16. Germline V gene sequence: CDR1 SQVTM, CDR2 ANQGSEA. The CDR3 has 15 amino acids. The CDR3 nucleotides read TGCAGCATACTCTTGGGACAGGGTCCCCTGGATGGCTACACCTTC. Translation gives CSILLGQGPLDGYTF. The variable domain in full, completed from reference TRBV29-1 and TRBJ1-2, reads SAVISQKPSRDICQRGTSLTIQCQVDSQVTMMFWYRQQPGQSLTLIATANQGSEATYESGFVIDKFPISRPNLTFSTLTVSNMSPEDSSIYLCSILLGQGPLDGYTFGSGTRLTVV.

This sequence joins TRBV19 and TRBJ1-5, with a tentative D call TRBD1 (5 bases). CDR1 is LNHDA, CDR2 SQIVND, per germline (reference sequence). This CDR3 has 14 amino acids. Deletions cut 5 bases from V and 5 bases from J, with 13 bases between. CDR3 sequence reads: CASSGGWKDQPQHF. The CDR3 region has the DNA TGTGCCAGTAGTGGGGGGTGGAAGGATCAGCCCCAGCATTTT.

The sample holds a few counts of this clone. The CDR3: CASSHGVNTEAFF. Here the CDR3 DNA reads TGTGCCAGTAGTCACGGAGTGAACACTGAAGCTTTCTTT. The V gene is TRBV19, the J gene TRBJ1-1; D uncertain. The CDR3 runs to 13 residues. Trimming shortened V by 5 bases and J by 0 bases, and 7 bases separated the two germline ends. The germline V gene has CDR1 LNHDA and CDR2 SQIVND (reference sequence).

V and J are TRBV6-5 and TRBJ1-6, with TRBD1 identical over 8 bases. V lost 6 bases, J lost 6 bases, and 7 bases stayed unmatched. There are 15 residues in the CDR3. CDR1 and CDR2 (germline): MNHEY, SVGAGI. CDR3 nucleotide sequence: TGTGCCAGCAGCCAGGGGGCTCAGGTTAATTCACCCCTCCACTTT. The encoded protein is CASSQGAQVNSPLHF.